This T cell receptor beta chain was profiled in a study of response to subunit inactivated influenza vaccine (dated by TCRdb to 2017 to 2018). The study in broad terms: Deep quantitative profiling of the T cell receptor repertoire was used in the study to follow responses to a trivalent subunit inactivated influenza vaccine. General findings and caveats noted by the study authors: It was suggested by the authors that each seasonal influenza vaccination may recruit only a limited number of new T cells.

On this clonotype itself: Its antigen has not been determined. Within one base of it there is no much larger clone, and no base qualities were kept.

The method behind the library was RT-PCR. These reads were obtained on an Illumina HiSeq 2500. TCRdb itself trimmed the public reads at Q25 with fastp, ran MiXCR and retained productive beta chains. Records with the same CDR3 protein are collapsed into one entry carrying the most frequent genes and DNA. This sample lists under 950,000 distinct CDR3 sequences; 21% were detected once. The ten most abundant clones make up roughly 10% of the sample. The CDR3 has 16 amino acids, counting the end cysteine and phenylalanine. Only the CDR3 DNA stays, 48 bases, in frame from base 1. Sequencing used PBMCs from blood, obtained approximately 5 days after vaccination. The V and J genes are TRBV21-1 and TRBJ2-7. TRBV21-1 corresponds to a pseudogene. The receptor was isolated from a man in his fifties who received an inactivated influenza vaccine. Donor details come from another sample of the same person, matched by shared clones. The DNA sequence reads TGTGCCAGCAGCAAAGGAGCCCGGGAGCTCCCCTACGAGCAGTACTTC. The translation is CASSKGARELPYEQYF.